The 26 T cell receptor beta chains presented below share a single source sample, sequenced in a study of blood T cell repertoires in COVID-19. The method was immunoSEQ multiplex PCR; TCRdb's version includes in-frame clones alone and lacks a portion of them. The sample has roughly 150,000 clones, approximately 85% seen once. Sample: peripheral blood. The source is a middle-aged man with acute or convalescent COVID-19.

CDR3 loop: CASSQVPRSYTF. CDR3 coding DNA: TGTGCCAGCAGCCAAGTTCCGCGGTCCTACACCTTC. The chain is built from TRBV14 and TRBJ1-2; D is unclear. CDR1 and CDR2 (germline): SGHDN, FVKESK. V dropped 1 base and J dropped 10 bases, with 10 bases sitting between them. The length of the CDR3 is 12 residues.

The genes are TRBV18 and TRBJ1-3; D ambiguous. The V gene lost 3 bases and the J gene lost 0 bases, with 12 bases spanning the gap. The CDR3 sequence is 16 residues long. Germline V lookup: CDR1 KGHSH, CDR2 LQKENI. The CDR3 region has the DNA TGTGCCAGCTCACCGTATGATCATAGCTCTGGAAACACCATATATTTT. This encodes CASSPYDHSSGNTIYF.

For this clone: The same CDR3 arises from other DNA sequences in this sample as well. The rearrangement links TRBV13 to TRBJ1-4; 9 positions match TRBD1. J lost 0 bases, V lost 4 bases, and 6 bases had no gene match. CDR3 length equals 17 residues. The germline CDR1 and CDR2 sequences are PRHDT and FYEKMQ (reference sequence). CDR3 nucleotide sequence: TGTGCCAGCAGCTCCAGACAGGGGGGAGCAACTAATGAAAAACTGTTTTTT. Amino acids: CASSSRQGGATNEKLFF. The entire variable domain, with the rest obtained from reference TRBV13 and TRBJ1-4, is as follows: AAGVIQSPRHLIKEKRETATLKCYPIPRHDTVYWYQQGPGQDPQFLISFYEKMQSDKGSIPDRFSAQQFSDYHSELNMSSLELGDSALYFCASSSRQGGATNEKLFFGSGTQLSVL.

The chain has TRBV3-1 (or the pseudogene TRBV3-2) and TRBJ1-2; TRBD1 might be the D (5 bases). The germline CDR1 and CDR2 sequences are LGHDT and YNNKEL (reference sequence). Trimming cost V 1 base and J 8 bases, with 8 bases left between them. The CDR3 length is 12 residues. The CDR3 nucleotides read TGTGCCAGCAGCCAAGCAGGGCTAGGCTACACCTTC. This gives the protein CASSQAGLGYTF.

This chain uses TRBV27 with TRBJ2-7; TRBD1 agrees at 9 bases. The length of the CDR3 is 14 residues. The germline V gene has CDR1 MNHEY and CDR2 SMNVEV (reference sequence). Losses at the gene ends were 3 bases for V and 2 bases for J; bases not matched to a gene: 2. In nucleotides, the CDR3 is TGTGCCAGCAGTTTGGGGACAGGGCCCTACGAGCAGTACTTC. Residues: CASSLGTGPYEQYF.

The V and J genes are TRBV9 and TRBJ2-7; TRBD2 matches at 7 bases. The germline V gene encodes CDR1 SGDLS and CDR2 YYNGEE. CDR3 size: 16 residues. With 0 bases clipped from V and 0 bases from J, the junction kept 6 bases outside the gene matches. The CDR3 is CASSVAGGAPSYEQYF. The DNA for the CDR3 is TGTGCCAGCAGCGTAGCGGGGGGAGCCCCCTCCTACGAGCAGTACTTC.

This clone has just one count. The chain recombines TRBV7-6 with TRBJ2-2; 7 nucleotides agree with TRBD1. The germline V gene encodes CDR1 SGHVS and CDR2 FNYEAQ. J gave up 0 bases and V 2 bases, and 0 bases lay outside the gene matches. CDR3 length equals 15 residues. The CDR3 DNA reads TGTGCCAGCAGCTTACAGGGGGCGAACACCGGGGAGCTGTTTTTT. It translates to CASSLQGANTGELFF.

The V and J genes are TRBV10-3 and TRBJ2-7; D perhaps matches TRBD1 (5 bases). V was trimmed by 10 bases and J by 3 bases, leaving 16 bases between them. CDR1 ENHRY and CDR2 SYGVKD come from the germline V gene. This CDR3 region has 13 residues. The CDR3 loop reads CATSENRFYEQYF. In DNA form, the CDR3 reads TGTGCCACCAGCGAAAACAGGTTCTACGAGCAGTACTTC.

The chain carries TRBV6-5 and TRBJ2-1, with a tentative D call TRBD1 (6 bases). The CDR3 is 16 residues long. Germline values: CDR1 MNHEY, CDR2 SVGAGI. The V and J ends lost 2 bases and 8 bases respectively, with 19 bases between them. CDR3 nucleotide sequence: TGTGCCAGCAGTTACCTTGGGGACAACAATATCTATGAGCAGTTCTTC. Protein: CASSYLGDNNIYEQFF.

This clone turned up a few times. V usage is TRBV6-5 and J usage is TRBJ1-2, with unresolved D. This CDR3 spans 14 amino acids. Germline V CDR1 and CDR2: MNHEY, SVGAGI. V was pared by 5 bases and J by 2 bases, with 12 bases between. The CDR3 loop is CASSKLRVNYGYTF. The CDR3 nucleotides are TGTGCCAGCAGTAAGCTCCGGGTGAACTATGGCTACACCTTC.

The rearrangement links TRBV20-1 to TRBJ2-2, with a tentative D call TRBD2 (7 bases). V dropped 3 bases and J dropped 2 bases, with 13 bases sitting between them. The CDR3 contains 15 residues. The V gene's germline CDR1 is DFQATT and CDR2 SNEGSKA (reference sequence). As DNA, the CDR3 is TGCAGTGCTAGTAAAGGGGGGGACAACACCGGGGAGCTGTTTTTT. Encoded protein: CSASKGGDNTGELFF.

This clone was picked up one time. The chain joins TRBV15 to TRBJ2-1, with 11 bases matching TRBD2. The CDR3 covers 13 residues. V shed 10 bases, J shed 5 bases, and the junction held 4 bases outside the gene matches. CDR1 is LNHNV, CDR2 YYDKDF, per germline (reference sequence). CDR3 sequence (DNA): TGTGCCATTCCGACTAGCGGGAACAATGAGCAGTTCTTC. The encoded protein is CAIPTSGNNEQFF. The complete variable domain, with remaining parts taken from reference TRBV15 and TRBJ2-1, reads DAMVIQNPRYQVTQFGKPVTLSCSQTLNHNVMYWYQQKSSQAPKLLFHYYDKDFNNEADTPDNFQSRRPNTSFCFLDIRSPGLGDTAMYLCAIPTSGNNEQFFGPGTRLTVL.

This clone is a singleton in its sample. The chain combines TRBV27 with TRBJ1-1; D may be TRBD1 (6 bases). Germline V gives CDR1 MNHEY, CDR2 SMNVEV (reference sequence). The CDR3 contains 17 residues. The ends were cut back, 7 bases at V and 1 base at J, with 22 bases in the middle. Here the CDR3 DNA reads TGTGCCAGCAACCTCCGCCCACCAGGGGATTGGAACACTGAAGCTTTCTTT. Its translation is CASNLRPPGDWNTEAFF.

A single count supports this clone. V usage is TRBV5-1 and J usage is TRBJ2-7, with D perhaps matching TRBD1 (6 bases). The germline V gene encodes CDR1 SGHRS and CDR2 YFSETQ. The CDR3 is made up of 14 amino acids. The ends were cut back, 1 base at V and 5 bases at J, with 13 bases in the middle. CDR3 amino acids: CASSLPGTIDEQYF. CDR3 DNA sequence: TGCGCCAGCAGCTTGCCCGGGACAATCGACGAGCAGTACTTC.

The chain links TRBV19 to TRBJ1-5, with TRBD1 matching 7 bases. V shed 5 bases and J 4 bases; nucleotides not matched to a gene: 14. Germline V lookup: CDR1 LNHDA, CDR2 SQIVND (reference sequence). The length of the CDR3 is 17 residues. CDR3 in amino acids: CASSVSGTANPNQPQHF. Written as DNA, the CDR3 is TGTGCCAGTAGTGTCTCCGGGACAGCAAACCCTAATCAGCCCCAGCATTTT.

The chain combines TRBV6-4 with TRBJ1-6, with 9 bases matching TRBD1. The germline gives CDR1 MRHNA, CDR2 SNTAGT. The CDR3 loop spans 14 amino acids. V was clipped by 5 bases and J by 6 bases; unmatched bases: 2. DNA for the CDR3: TGTGCCAGCAGTCCGGGACAGGGTAATTCACCCCTCCACTTT. As protein: CASSPGQGNSPLHF.

The chain recombines TRBV3-1 (or the pseudogene TRBV3-2) with TRBJ1-4; no reliable D call. The CDR3 runs 13 residues. Germline CDR1 reads LGHDT; CDR2 reads YNNKEL (reference sequence). Trimming took off 0 bases at V and 8 bases at J, with 7 bases between the two ends. Here the CDR3 reads CASSQDIGEKLFF. CDR3 in DNA: TGTGCCAGCAGCCAAGATATCGGGGAAAAACTGTTTTTT.

The chain is built from TRBV5-4 and TRBJ1-1; tentatively, D is TRBD1 (6 bases). CDR3 length equals 15 residues. Germline loops: CDR1 SGHNT, CDR2 YYREEE (reference sequence). Trimming pared 0 bases from V and 5 bases from J, leaving 14 bases between. In nucleotides, the CDR3 is TGTGCCAGCAGCTTGGCCGCAGGGGAAGGAACTGAAGCTTTCTTT. Its protein is CASSLAAGEGTEAFF.

The count of this clone is one. The chain is built from TRBV10-3 and TRBJ2-5, with 7 bases matching TRBD1. Trimming took 10 bases from V and 2 from J; bases not matched to a gene: 4. The CDR3 has 12 residues. Germline loops: CDR1 ENHRY, CDR2 SYGVKD. The CDR3 sequence is CATGQEQETQYF. In nucleotides, the CDR3 is TGTGCCACCGGACAGGAGCAAGAGACCCAGTACTTC.

V is TRBV6-5 and J is TRBJ2-7; the match to TRBD2 covers 10 bases. V trimming: 6 bases; J trimming: 8 bases; junction bases outside the gene matches: 7. The germline gives CDR1 MNHEY, CDR2 SVGAGI. The CDR3 totals 13 residues. Here the CDR3 reads CASRPLAGEQQYF. The CDR3 DNA follows: TGTGCCAGCAGACCCCTAGCGGGGGAGCAGCAGTACTTC.

V is TRBV28 and J is TRBJ1-4, with D maybe TRBD1 (5 bases). V was pared by 7 bases and J by 4 bases, with 7 bases between. This CDR3 comprises 12 residues. Germline CDR1 MDHEN, CDR2 SYDVKM. CDR3 DNA sequence: TGTGCCAGCAATAGGGGTAATGAAAAACTGTTTTTT. Its translation: CASNRGNEKLFF.

The chain uses TRBV5-1 and TRBJ1-1; D gene uncertain. The V and J ends lost 7 bases and 0 bases respectively, with 10 bases between them. This CDR3 region has 13 residues. The germline CDR1 and CDR2 sequences are SGHRS and YFSETQ. This CDR3 is CASRIDMNTEAFF. As DNA, the CDR3 is TGCGCCAGCCGCATAGACATGAACACTGAAGCTTTCTTT.

Here the CDR3 reads CAWSVGQGGAFF. In DNA form, the CDR3 reads TGTGCCTGGAGTGTGGGACAGGGGGGCGCTTTCTTT. The J gene is TRBJ1-1, the V gene TRBV30; 11 bases agree with TRBD1. Losses at the gene ends were 0 bases for V and 11 bases for J; bases not matched to a gene: 2. The CDR3 is made up of 12 amino acids. The germline V gene has CDR1 GTSNPN and CDR2 SVGIG (reference sequence).

This chain links TRBV9 with TRBJ2-7; 7 nucleotides agree with TRBD2. Germline CDR1 and CDR2: SGDLS and YYNGEE. V dropped 3 bases and J dropped 1; count of bases not matched to a gene: 13. This CDR3 region has 17 residues. CDR3 in DNA: TGTGCCAGCAGCGCTAGGGGTACCGGGGGGACTTCCTACGAGCAGTACTTC. The encoded protein is CASSARGTGGTSYEQYF.

V usage is TRBV6-5 and J usage is TRBJ2-1, with 11 positions matching TRBD1. The CDR3 is 13 residues long. Germline assignment: CDR1 MNHEY and CDR2 SVGAGI. V lost 7 bases, J lost 10 bases, and 6 bases stayed unmatched. This CDR3 reads CASTDRGLGEQFF. For the CDR3, the DNA is TGTGCCAGCACGGACAGGGGGCTCGGGGAGCAGTTCTTC.

The rearrangement uses TRBV12-3 or TRBV12-4 and TRBJ2-1, with TRBD2 as a possible D gene (6 bases). The CDR3 consists of 11 residues. V gave up 6 bases and J gave up 15 bases, with 15 bases separating them. The CDR3 bases are TGTGCCAGCAGCTCGACTAGTTTCCTGTTCTTC. Its protein is CASSSTSFLFF.